This entry concerns a single T cell receptor (beta chain). In the study's own analysis: Using reference gene primer amplification, nucleated cell counts were estimated. The data were produced by immunoSEQ multiplex PCR, yet TCRdb's version contains in-frame clones alone and is incomplete. That table furnishes V, J and clone size, whereas the DNA furnished D and trimming. The table includes over 75,000 clones, roughly 88% detected once. This entry belongs to a study of blood T cell repertoires in COVID-19. J gave up 4 bases and V 8 bases, and 15 bases lay outside the gene matches. The CDR3 contains 16 residues.

The clonotype originates from a woman aged 80 or over with acute or convalescent COVID-19. Source material: peripheral blood. This chain uses TRBV5-3 with TRBJ2-3, with TRBD2 identical over 8 bases. TRBV5-3 is placed among ORFs of uncertain function. CDR3 region: CASHCRLASVADTQYF. The DNA of the CDR3 is TGTGCCAGCCATTGTAGACTAGCGAGTGTCGCAGATACGCAGTATTTT.